The text below deals with one TCR beta chain. The clone's antigen remains unknown. The sample holds no much larger clone one base away, and base qualities are not on file. This sample's time point label indicates: cycle 1 day 1 (C1D1), immediately before nivolumab initiation. Every trial patient had relapsed following autologous stem cell transplantation, and prior brentuximab vedotin exposure was what differed among cohorts A, B and C. Magnetic negative selection with a Miltenyi CD8+ T cell isolation kit was used to purify CD8+ T cells from thawed PBMCs. The trial cohort comprised about 60 patients with relapsed/refractory classical Hodgkin lymphoma whose best overall responses were complete response, partial response or progressive disease. Single-agent nivolumab was administered to trial patients in the multi-cohort phase II CheckMate 205 trial. An independent review committee assessed best overall response by applying the 2007 International Working Group response criteria. Trial PBMCs were obtained immediately prior to nivolumab initiation (C1D1) and on therapy at cycle 2 day 1 and cycle 4 day 1. Peripheral blood was collected in 8 mL Vacutainer Cell Preparation Tubes, from which PBMCs were isolated by centrifugation and then cryopreserved. Purified CD4+ and CD8+ fractions were prepared only for cases in which an additional PBMC sample was available. Magnetically labelled cells were depleted on LS columns in a quadroMACS separator, and the flow-through was collected as the purified fraction.

This record comes from a study of PD-1 blockade in classical Hodgkin lymphoma (dated by TCRdb to the early 2020s). Study-wide context: Nivolumab dosing was 3 mg/kg intravenously every 2 weeks, continuing until either disease progression or unacceptable toxicity. The study used CyTOF and TCR beta sequencing to define a peripheral blood immune signature of response to PD-1 blockade in classical Hodgkin lymphoma. General findings and caveats noted by the study authors: Patients starting nivolumab less than 1 year after ASCT had lower diversity and were excluded from later analyses to avoid confounding by immune reconstitution. Among trial patients, those achieving complete response had baseline diversity similar to that of newly diagnosed patients, while diversity was significantly lower in partial responders and progressors. Baseline TCR diversity was reported to be lower in newly diagnosed patients than in healthy donors and to be lower still in relapsed/refractory patients. The study was limited to a single clinical trial cohort, and causes of repertoire differences, possibly disease activity or prior therapy, remained undefined. By C4D1, a significant rise was seen in CD4+ TCR diversity but not in CD8+ TCR diversity (p=0.0027 vs p=0.16), and the rise was most apparent among complete responders (p=0.02).

The CDR1 and CDR2 encoded by the germline V gene (reference sequence) are PRHDT and FYEKMQ. CDR3 length: 16 amino acids, cysteine to phenylalanine. The read is trimmed to its CDR3 DNA, 48 bases read in frame from base 1. Trimming at the junction amounts to 7 bases on V and 4 bases on J, and the germline ends lie 19 bases apart. Genomic DNA was extracted with the Qiagen DNeasy kit from unsorted PBMCs and from negatively selected CD4+ and CD8+ fractions. TCR beta CDR3 regions were subjected to amplification by immunoSEQ multiplex PCR with primers that anneal to V and J segments. Amplification bias was minimized using a synthetic immune receptor repertoire, and residual bias was removed computationally after sequencing. The original pipeline was this. Repertoire diversity was quantified as the Shannon entropy index using custom Python scripts. Unsorted, CD4+ and CD8+ repertoires were analyzed separately, except for combined analyses in which CD4+ and CD8+ sequences were merged in silico. Clonal expansion was defined as a frequency increase of at least 2-fold after treatment compared with C1D1, and clones undetected at baseline were assigned a pseudocount of 0.5. Singleton clones were defined as clones with 0 or 1 copy at C1D1, and non-singleton clones were defined as clones with 2 or more copies. Clones expanded in unsorted samples were annotated as CD4+, CD8+ or unknown by matching protein sequences in sorted samples from the same patient. Diversity changes from C1D1 to C4D1 were tested in paired samples using Wilcoxon tests. The table was pulled from immuneACCESS by TCRdb, which kept in-frame rearrangements only. Such tables lose some clones; where checked, under half of the loss comes from unresolved V genes, and the rest has no known cause. V and J calls and clone size come straight from that table; D and trimming were deduced from the DNA. This sample has more than 7,000 clones in its table, and 86% of those were observed once. Roughly 21% of the sample rests with the top ten.

The source was CD8+ T cells from blood, collected at baseline. The sequence is built from TRBV13 and TRBJ2-2; a tentative D match to TRBD1 spans 5 bases. The TCR comes from a human donor with classical Hodgkin lymphoma. DNA sequence: TGTGCCAGCACCAAATACAGGAATTTCGGCACCGGGGAGCTGTTTTTT. It codes for CASTKYRNFGTGELFF.